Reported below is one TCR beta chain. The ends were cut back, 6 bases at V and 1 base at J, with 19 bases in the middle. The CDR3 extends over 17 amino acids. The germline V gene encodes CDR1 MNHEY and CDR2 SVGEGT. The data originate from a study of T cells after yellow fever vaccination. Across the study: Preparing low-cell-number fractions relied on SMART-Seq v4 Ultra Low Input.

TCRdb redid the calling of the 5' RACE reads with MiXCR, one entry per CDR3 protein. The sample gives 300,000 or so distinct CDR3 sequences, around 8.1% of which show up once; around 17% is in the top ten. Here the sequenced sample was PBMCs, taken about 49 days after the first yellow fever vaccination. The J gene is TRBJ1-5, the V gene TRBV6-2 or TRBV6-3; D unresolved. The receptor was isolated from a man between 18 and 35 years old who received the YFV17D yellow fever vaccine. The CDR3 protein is CASRPIDWEGSNQPQHF. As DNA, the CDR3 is TGTGCCAGCAGGCCCATTGATTGGGAAGGAAGCAATCAGCCCCAGCATTTT.